Detailed here is one TCR beta chain. Its antigen is undetermined. The source of the sample is a study of blood T cells in healthy people across ages. Study results and limitations: Whereas aged donors had fewer naive CD4+ cells, long-lived donors had more of them and higher diversity.

Through a sample-barcoded 5' primer and a J-beta primer mix, a second PCR was run for about 7 to 12 cycles. TCRdb passed the 5' RACE reads through MiXCR, listing each CDR3 protein once. The sample consists of hundreds of thousands of distinct CDR3 sequences, about 30% of them appearing once. This TCR came from a woman of 80 years or more in good health. The sample consisted of blood.

CDR3: CASSQGFESWDTQYF. In nucleotides, the CDR3 is TGCGCCAGCAGCCAAGGCTTCGAATCCTGGGATACGCAGTATTTT. The chain is built from TRBV4-3 and TRBJ2-3; no clear D gene. The CDR3 runs 15 residues. V gave up 1 base and J gave up 6 bases, with 14 bases separating them. Germline V gives CDR1 LGHNA, CDR2 YSLEER.